This is a list of T cell receptor beta chains from one sample in a study of HIV-infected patients and healthy controls. One entry per CDR3 protein, called by TCRdb with MiXCR from the 5' RACE reads. The data contain about 18,000 distinct CDR3 sequences, roughly 17% of them singletons. Sequencing was done on a sample of CD8+ T cells from blood. Receptors were obtained from a human donor in good health. Both conserved end residues are part of each CDR3. The D gene is left open where the match is weak. Clone size, where shown, is once, few, many, or a class for clones that have expanded.

J: TRBJ2-2
D: NA
size: few
V: TRBV12-5
DNA: TGTGCTAGTCGATCCGGGGGGAACACCGGGGAGCTGTTTTTT
CDR3: CASRSGGNTGELFF

J: TRBJ2-1
D: TRBD2
size: many
V: TRBV4-3
DNA: TGCGCCAGCAGCCAAGATCCTACTAGCGGGGGGTACAATGAGCAGTTCTTC
CDR3: CASSQDPTSGGYNEQFF

J: TRBJ2-1
D: NA
size: many
V: TRBV4-2
DNA: TGTGCCAGCAGCCAACCCCTCGGTAGGGGGGACTACAATGAGCAGTTCTTC
CDR3: CASSQPLGRGDYNEQFF

J: TRBJ1-2
D: NA
size: many
V: TRBV2
DNA: TGTGCCAGCAGTAACTATGGCTACACCTTC
CDR3: CASSNYGYTF

J: TRBJ2-1
D: TRBD1
size: many
V: TRBV7-9
DNA: TGTGCCAGCAGCCCCGGGGCAGGGGGCAACCCCTACAATGAGCAGTTCTTC
CDR3: CASSPGAGGNPYNEQFF

J: TRBJ2-1
D: TRBD2
size: many
V: TRBV6-2/TRBV6-3
DNA: TGTGCCAGCAGTTACGGCGGGGGTCGGGAGCAGTTCTTC
CDR3: CASSYGGGREQFF

J: TRBJ2-1
D: NA
size: NA
V: TRBV20-1
DNA: TGCAGTGCTAGAGATCAGTCGGACAATGAGCAGTTCTTC
CDR3: CSARDQSDNEQFF

J: TRBJ2-3
D: NA
size: few
V: TRBV7-9
DNA: TGTGCCAGCAGCTCCATGATTGGTAGCGCACCCACAGATACGCAGTATTTT
CDR3: CASSSMIGSAPTDTQYF

J: TRBJ2-3
D: NA
size: many
V: TRBV9
DNA: TGTGCCAGCAGCCATTTCACTAGATCGGATACGCAGTATTTT
CDR3: CASSHFTRSDTQYF

J: TRBJ2-1
D: NA
size: few
V: TRBV18
DNA: TGTGCCAGCTCACCACCGGAAGGGCTCAATGAGCAGTTCTTC
CDR3: CASSPPEGLNEQFF

J: TRBJ2-4
D: NA
size: many
V: TRBV13
DNA: TGTGCCAGCAGCTTTAGTTCCGCGGCCAAAAACATTCAGTACTTC
CDR3: CASSFSSAAKNIQYF

J: TRBJ2-7
D: NA
size: many
V: TRBV5-6
DNA: TGTGCCAGCAGCTCAGTAACCCACCCGTCCACCCTCTACGAGCAGTACTTC
CDR3: CASSSVTHPSTLYEQYF

J: TRBJ1-4
D: NA
size: few
V: TRBV28
DNA: TGTGCCAGCAGTTTATGGGCAGTGGATAATGAAAAACTGTTTTTT
CDR3: CASSLWAVDNEKLFF

J: TRBJ2-7
D: NA
size: many
V: TRBV29-1
DNA: TGCAGCGGGGCGGGCTCACCCGATGGATACGAGCAGTACTTC
CDR3: CSGAGSPDGYEQYF

J: TRBJ2-7
D: NA
size: few
V: TRBV11-2
DNA: TGTGCCAGCAGCCCCGGGTTGGGGCAGTACTTC
CDR3: CASSPGLGQYF

J: TRBJ1-5
D: TRBD1
size: many
V: TRBV7-7
DNA: TGTGCCAGCGGTACCGGGACAGGGTATCAGCCCCAGCATTTT
CDR3: CASGTGTGYQPQHF

J: TRBJ2-1
D: NA
size: many
V: TRBV21-1
DNA: TGTGCCAGCAACTCCAACAGTTTAGCGGGACCCCGCCCCAACAATGAGCAGTTCTTC
CDR3: CASNSNSLAGPRPNNEQFF

J: TRBJ2-7
D: NA
size: many
V: TRBV6-2/TRBV6-3
DNA: TGTGCCAGCAGCCTACAGAATATCGAGCAGTACTTC
CDR3: CASSLQNIEQYF

J: TRBJ1-1
D: TRBD1
size: NA
V: TRBV29-1
DNA: TGCAGCGTTGCCGCAGGGGGTACTGAAGCTTTCTTT
CDR3: CSVAAGGTEAFF

J: TRBJ1-1
D: NA
size: few
V: TRBV4-2
DNA: TGTGCCAGCAGCCAAGTTGGGACTGAAGCTTTCTTT
CDR3: CASSQVGTEAFF

J: TRBJ2-3
D: TRBD2
size: medium-sized
V: TRBV6-4
DNA: TGTGCCAGCAGTGACTCAGGGACTAGTGGTACAGATACGCAGTATTTT
CDR3: CASSDSGTSGTDTQYF

J: TRBJ2-1
D: NA
size: few
V: TRBV9
DNA: TGTGCCAGCAGCGTCGGGGGAGAGGACGATGAGCAGTTCTTC
CDR3: CASSVGGEDDEQFF

J: TRBJ2-7
D: NA
size: many
V: TRBV27
DNA: TGTGCCGCCCGACCCGGGCAGGCTGGCGGGCAGCAGTACTTC
CDR3: CAARPGQAGGQQYF

J: TRBJ1-1
D: NA
size: few
V: TRBV6-1
DNA: TGTGCCAGCAGTGAAGTCATGGGGAACACTGAAGCTTTCTTT
CDR3: CASSEVMGNTEAFF

J: TRBJ1-1
D: NA
size: NA
V: TRBV6-2/TRBV6-3
DNA: TGTGCCAGCAGTTACTCGACAGTCGGTGGTACTGAAGCTTTCTTT
CDR3: CASSYSTVGGTEAFF

J: TRBJ1-5
D: NA
size: NA
V: TRBV30
DNA: TGTGCCTGGAGCCCCGGACACTATAGCAATCAGCCCCAGCATTTT
CDR3: CAWSPGHYSNQPQHF

J: TRBJ2-7
D: TRBD1
size: few
V: TRBV7-2
DNA: TGTGCCAGCAGCGCCACCGGGACAGCATTTTACGAGCAGTACTTC
CDR3: CASSATGTAFYEQYF

J: TRBJ1-2
D: NA
size: few
V: TRBV19
DNA: TGTGCCAGTAGCCCCGGCGGGGGTTTAGGTGGCTACACCTTC
CDR3: CASSPGGGLGGYTF

J: TRBJ2-2
D: NA
size: few
V: TRBV29-1
DNA: TGCAGCACGTTGGGGGGAGTGAACACCGGGGAGCTGTTTTTT
CDR3: CSTLGGVNTGELFF

J: TRBJ2-7
D: NA
size: many
V: TRBV5-6
DNA: TGTGCCAGCAGCCAACGGTCCTACGAGCAGTACTTC
CDR3: CASSQRSYEQYF

J: TRBJ1-1
D: NA
size: many
V: TRBV6-2/TRBV6-3
DNA: TGTGCCAGCAGTTACGGCTGGGGCCAGGGACCCGGGAACACTGAAGCTTTCTTT
CDR3: CASSYGWGQGPGNTEAFF

J: TRBJ2-1
D: TRBD2
size: NA
V: TRBV29-1
DNA: TGCAGCGTTGTTGGTCTAGCGGGTCCCAATGAGCAGTTCTTC
CDR3: CSVVGLAGPNEQFF

J: TRBJ2-7
D: TRBD1
size: many
V: TRBV30
DNA: TGTGCCTGGAGCCGGGACAGGGGCGAGCAGTACTTC
CDR3: CAWSRDRGEQYF

J: TRBJ1-1
D: NA
size: NA
V: TRBV3-1
DNA: TGTGCCAGCAGCCAAGCGGCGGGGGCTGAAGCTTTCTTT
CDR3: CASSQAAGAEAFF

J: TRBJ2-3
D: NA
size: NA
V: TRBV13
DNA: TGTGCCAGCAGCTTAGACAGGAACACAGATACGCAGTATTTT
CDR3: CASSLDRNTDTQYF

J: TRBJ1-3
D: NA
size: many
V: TRBV20-1
DNA: TGCAGTGCTAGGGTCCGCCAAAATGAGGGAAACACCATATATTTT
CDR3: CSARVRQNEGNTIYF